A selection of T cell receptor beta chains follows, all from one sample in a study of control samples from healthy donors and cancer patients. Measured with immunoSEQ multiplex PCR; TCRdb has only the in-frame clones, and not every one. The table lists fewer than 200,000 clones, just under 95% of them singletons. The sample consisted of blood. These receptors were taken from a woman aged 60-75 years in good health. The CDR3 runs from the conserved cysteine through the conserved F or W. Each record gives: clone size, V gene, J gene, D gene, CDR3 protein, CDR3 DNA. D genes are given only for firm matches. Size tells how often a clone was seen (once, few, many) or the class of an expanded clone, and some rows leave it out.

>.|TRBV5-4|TRBJ1-2|.
CASSSLGGARGAGYTF
TGTGCCAGCAGCTCCCTGGGTGGAGCCAGGGGTGCTGGCTACACCTTC
>.|TRBV11-1|TRBJ1-1|.
CASSLAGVDTEAFF
TGTGCCAGCAGCTTAGCGGGCGTAGACACTGAAGCTTTCTTT
>.|TRBV30|TRBJ2-2|.
CAWSGPGELFF
TGTGCCTGGAGTGGACCCGGGGAGCTGTTTTTT
>.|TRBV12-3/TRBV12-4|TRBJ2-7|.
CASSSGGYEQYF
TGTGCCAGCAGTTCCGGGGGTTACGAGCAGTACTTC
>.|TRBV7-9|TRBJ1-2|.
CASSLVGRAGLGYTF
TGTGCCAGCAGCTTAGTCGGGCGCGCAGGGCTTGGCTACACCTTC
>.|TRBV7-9|TRBJ2-4|.
CASSLDIAKNIQYF
TGTGCCAGCAGCTTAGACATAGCGAAAAACATTCAGTACTTC
>.|TRBV6-5|TRBJ2-2|TRBD1
CASSLKPGGAELFF
TGTGCCAGCAGCCTAAAACCAGGGGGCGCAGAGCTGTTTTTT
>.|TRBV12-2|TRBJ2-2|.
CASRLQLLAGANTGELFF
TGTGCAAGTCGCTTGCAGCTCCTAGCGGGGGCGAACACCGGGGAGCTGTTTTTT
>.|TRBV13|TRBJ2-7|.
CASSLGVARGYEQYF
TGTGCCAGCAGCTTAGGGGTAGCGAGGGGGTACGAGCAGTACTTC
>.|TRBV19|TRBJ1-1|.
CASSMYMNTEAFF
TGTGCCAGTAGTATGTATATGAACACTGAAGCTTTCTTT
>.|TRBV7-9|TRBJ1-4|TRBD1
CASSTDRGAEKLFF
TGTGCCAGCAGCACGGACAGGGGGGCTGAAAAACTGTTTTTT
>.|TRBV6-6|TRBJ2-1|TRBD1
CASSPGTGDTEQFF
TGTGCCAGCAGTCCCGGGACAGGGGACACTGAGCAGTTCTTC
>.|TRBV7-3|TRBJ1-6|TRBD1
CASSSTGQGNSPLHF
TGTGCCAGCAGCTCGACAGGGCAGGGTAATTCACCCCTCCACTTT
>.|TRBV7-2|TRBJ1-1|.
CASSLPRVVGF
TGTGCCAGCAGCTTACCCAGGGTTGTAGGTTTT
>.|TRBV5-8|TRBJ1-1|.
CASSFTGRSTEAFF
TGTGCCAGCAGCTTCACAGGGCGGAGTACTGAAGCTTTCTTT
>.|TRBV4-3|TRBJ1-2|.
CASSPRSGRVYGYTF
TGCGCCAGCAGCCCAAGGAGTGGCAGGGTCTATGGCTACACCTTC
>.|TRBV7-2|TRBJ2-7|TRBD2
CASSGEAGGYEQYF
TGTGCCAGCAGCGGGGAGGCGGGGGGCTACGAGCAGTACTTC
>.|TRBV11-2|TRBJ1-1|.
CASSLWGGDTEAFF
TGTGCCAGCAGCTTGTGGGGGGGGGACACTGAAGCTTTCTTT
>.|TRBV11-3|TRBJ2-5|TRBD1
CASSKSPGQGKETQYF
TGTGCCAGCAGCAAAAGCCCGGGACAGGGGAAAGAGACCCAGTACTTC
>.|TRBV7-2|TRBJ1-2|TRBD1
CASRRIMGQAYGYTF
TGTGCCAGCAGGCGAATAATGGGACAGGCCTATGGCTACACCTTC
>.|TRBV18|TRBJ2-1|TRBD2
CASNTDSAGGYNEQFF
TGTGCCAGCAACACCGACTCAGCGGGGGGATACAATGAGCAGTTCTTC
>.|TRBV6-5|TRBJ2-1|.
CATEGLNLGRNEQFF
TGTGCCACGGAGGGGCTAAATTTAGGGCGCAATGAGCAGTTCTTC
>.|TRBV6-5|TRBJ1-1|TRBD1
CASTNTGGTEAFF
TGTGCCAGCACCAATACAGGGGGGACTGAAGCTTTCTTT
>.|TRBV9|TRBJ1-5|.
CASSVDTGRPRVDNQPQHF
TGTGCCAGCAGCGTAGATACGGGCAGGCCGCGAGTTGATAATCAGCCCCAGCATTTT
>.|TRBV6-1|TRBJ2-2|.
CASSESGWYTGELFF
TGTGCCAGCAGTGAGTCGGGTTGGTACACCGGGGAGCTGTTTTTT
>.|TRBV5-1|TRBJ1-2|TRBD1
CASSLDGRGHDGYTF
TGCGCCAGCAGCTTGGACGGCAGGGGGCATGATGGCTACACCTTC
>.|TRBV13|TRBJ2-1|TRBD2
CASSSTGRYNGGDNEQFF
TGTGCCAGCAGCTCCACCGGCCGCTATAACGGGGGGGACAATGAGCAGTTCTTC
>once|TRBV7-2|TRBJ2-7|.
CASSLPTETNYEQYF
TGTGCCAGCAGCTTACCGACAGAGACCAACTACGAGCAGTACTTC
>.|TRBV18|TRBJ1-4|.
CASSPMGIGTGDEKLFF
TGTGCCAGCTCACCAATGGGCATCGGGACGGGTGATGAAAAACTGTTTTTT
>.|TRBV5-1|TRBJ1-1|TRBD1
CASSTAGQGANTEAFF
TGCGCCAGCAGCACCGCGGGACAGGGAGCCAACACTGAAGCTTTCTTT
>once|TRBV12-3/TRBV12-4|TRBJ2-7|.
CASSLKEQYF
TGTGCCAGCAGTTTAAAAGAGCAGTACTTC
>.|TRBV10-3|TRBJ1-2|TRBD1
CAISASGTGGAKAYGYTF
TGTGCCATCAGTGCCTCCGGGACAGGGGGCGCAAAGGCCTATGGCTACACCTTC
>.|TRBV6-6|TRBJ2-5|.
CASSWGLWEETQYF
TGTGCCAGCAGCTGGGGACTGTGGGAAGAGACCCAGTACTTC
>.|TRBV9|TRBJ2-7|TRBD1
CASSPQGQGLYEQYF
TGTGCCAGCAGCCCCCAGGGACAGGGGTTGTACGAGCAGTACTTC
>.|TRBV27|TRBJ1-5|TRBD1
CASSLSRGQSPQPQHF
TGTGCCAGCAGTTTATCGAGGGGACAGTCCCCTCAGCCCCAGCATTTT
>.|TRBV29-1|TRBJ2-7|.
CSVPSGSGYEQYF
TGCAGCGTTCCGTCAGGGTCTGGGTACGAGCAGTACTTC
>.|TRBV18|TRBJ2-1|TRBD1
CASSTGQGNEQFF
TGTGCCAGCTCAACGGGACAGGGGAATGAGCAGTTCTTC
>.|TRBV7-2|TRBJ2-7|.
CASSLYSGFDEQYF
TGTGCCAGCAGCTTATACTCAGGGTTCGACGAGCAGTACTTC
>.|TRBV19|TRBJ1-1|TRBD1
CASSIQGGGIMKAFF
TGTGCCAGTAGTATACAGGGGGGAGGCATCATGAAAGCTTTCTTT
>.|TRBV6-5|TRBJ1-6|.
CASSLGAGSPLHF
TGTGCCAGCAGCCTCGGGGCAGGTTCACCCCTCCACTTT
>.|TRBV6-2/TRBV6-3|TRBJ1-2|TRBD1
CASSYDRTGSGYTF
TGTGCCAGCAGTTACGATAGGACAGGGAGTGGCTACACCTTC
>.|TRBV6-5|TRBJ2-3|TRBD2
CASSYALAGTDTQYF
TGTGCCAGCAGTTATGCCCTAGCGGGCACAGATACGCAGTATTTT